Shown below are 4 T cell receptor beta chains from a single sample sequenced in a study of blood T cell repertoires in COVID-19 (dated by TCRdb to 2018 to 2020). Library preparation was by the immunoSEQ multiplex PCR assay. TCRdb stores this immuneACCESS table with in-frame sequences only. Part of the clones is absent; in the studies checked, under half of the shortfall reflects unresolved V genes, and no reason is known for the rest. This sample holds 490,000 or so clones; approximately 86% were observed only once. 8% to 9.5% of the sample is in the top ten clones. Sample: PBMCs or T cells enriched from blood (not recorded which). These receptors all come from a woman in her fifties or sixties who had recovered from COVID-19.

This clone was recorded once. The V and J genes are TRBV6-5 and TRBJ1-5; D is undetermined. The V gene lost 0 bases and the J gene lost 3 bases, with 6 bases spanning the gap. This CDR3 is 14 amino acids long. The germline gives CDR1 MNHEY, CDR2 SVGAGI. This CDR3 reads CASSYSKLNQPQHF. The CDR3 bases are TGTGCCAGCAGTTACTCGAAGCTCAATCAGCCCCAGCATTTT.

This chain uses TRBV4-2 with TRBJ1-2, with TRBD1 identical over 7 bases. Trimming removed 4 bases from V and 8 bases from J; junction bases left unmatched: 16. Germline V gene data show CDR1 as LGHNA and CDR2 as YNFKEQ. This CDR3 region has 16 residues. CDR3 sequence reads: CASSPSPSGQGDGYTF. The CDR3 bases are TGTGCCAGCAGCCCTTCACCCAGCGGGCAGGGGGACGGCTACACCTTC.

This rearrangement joins TRBV19 to TRBJ1-2; TRBD1 is a possible D gene (5 bases). Per germline, CDR1 LNHDA and CDR2 SQIVND (reference sequence). This CDR3 is built from 14 residues. V gave up 0 bases and J gave up 4 bases, with 9 bases separating them. CDR3 sequence (DNA): TGTGCCAGTAGTATAGAGACAGCTTCCTATGGCTACACCTTC. It encodes CASSIETASYGYTF.

The CDR3 sequence is CASSLHTGQGKAQYF. In nucleotides, the CDR3 is TGCGCCAGCAGCTTACACACGGGACAGGGCAAAGCGCAGTACTTC. The chain is built from TRBV5-1 and TRBJ2-7; 9 positions agree with TRBD1. The V gene's germline CDR1 is SGHRS and CDR2 YFSETQ. This CDR3 is built from 15 residues. The V segment lost 2 bases and the J segment 9 bases; nucleotides outside the gene matches: 12.